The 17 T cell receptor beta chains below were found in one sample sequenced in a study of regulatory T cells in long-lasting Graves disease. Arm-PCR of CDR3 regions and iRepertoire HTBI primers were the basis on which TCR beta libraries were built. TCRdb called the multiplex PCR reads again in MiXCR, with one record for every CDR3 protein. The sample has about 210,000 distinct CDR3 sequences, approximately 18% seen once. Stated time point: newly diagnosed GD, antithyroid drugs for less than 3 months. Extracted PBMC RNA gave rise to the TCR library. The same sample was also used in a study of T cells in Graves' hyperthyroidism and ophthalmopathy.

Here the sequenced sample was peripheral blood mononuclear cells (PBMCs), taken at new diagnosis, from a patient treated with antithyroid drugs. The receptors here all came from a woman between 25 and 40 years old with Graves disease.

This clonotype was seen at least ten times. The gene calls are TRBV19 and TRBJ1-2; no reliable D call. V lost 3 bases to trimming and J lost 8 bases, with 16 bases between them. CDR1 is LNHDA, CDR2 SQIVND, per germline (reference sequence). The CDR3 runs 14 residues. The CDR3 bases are TGTGCCAGTAGTATCTCCGGTACGGGAAGCGGCTACACCTTC. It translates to CASSISGTGSGYTF.

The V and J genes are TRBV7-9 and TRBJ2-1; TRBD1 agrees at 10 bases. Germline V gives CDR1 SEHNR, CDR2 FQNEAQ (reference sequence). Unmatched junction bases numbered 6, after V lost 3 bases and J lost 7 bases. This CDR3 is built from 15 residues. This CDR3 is CASSFDRGPLNEQFF. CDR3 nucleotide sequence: TGTGCCAGCAGCTTTGACAGGGGGCCTCTAAATGAGCAGTTCTTC.

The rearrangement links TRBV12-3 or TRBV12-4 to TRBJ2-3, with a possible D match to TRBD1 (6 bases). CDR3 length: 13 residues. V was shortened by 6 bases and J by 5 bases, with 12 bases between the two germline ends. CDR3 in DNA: TGTGCCAGCAGCCCACAGGGTGGAGATACGCAGTATTTT. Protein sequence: CASSPQGGDTQYF.

The CDR3 nucleotides are TGTGCCAGCAGCTTAGCCGGACGGGGGAACACTGAAGCTTTCTTT. It specifies CASSLAGRGNTEAFF. The chain carries TRBV11-1 and TRBJ1-1, with no clear D. Germline lookup yields CDR1 SGHAT and CDR2 FQDESV (reference sequence). Trimming pared 0 bases from V and 1 base from J, leaving 9 bases between. The CDR3 runs to 15 residues. The complete variable domain, with remaining parts taken from reference TRBV11-1 and TRBJ1-1, reads EAEVAQSPRYKITEKSQAVAFWCDPISGHATLYWYRQILGQGPELLVQFQDESVVDDSQLPKDRFSAERLKGVDSTLKIQPAELGDSAMYLCASSLAGRGNTEAFFGQGTRLTVV.

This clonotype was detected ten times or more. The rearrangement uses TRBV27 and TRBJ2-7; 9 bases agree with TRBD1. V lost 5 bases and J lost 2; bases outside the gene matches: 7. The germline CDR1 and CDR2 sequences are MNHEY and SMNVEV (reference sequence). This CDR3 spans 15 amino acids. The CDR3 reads CASSPTGTGPYEQYF. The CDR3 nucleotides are TGTGCCAGCAGTCCAACCGGGACAGGGCCCTACGAGCAGTACTTC.

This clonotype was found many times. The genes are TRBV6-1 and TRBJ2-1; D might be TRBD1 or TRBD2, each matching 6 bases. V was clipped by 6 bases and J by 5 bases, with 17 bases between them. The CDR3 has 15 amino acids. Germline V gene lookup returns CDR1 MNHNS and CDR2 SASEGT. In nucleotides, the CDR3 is TGTGCCAGCAGCGAGCACGGGGGCCTGAACAATGAGCAGTTCTTC. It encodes CASSEHGGLNNEQFF.

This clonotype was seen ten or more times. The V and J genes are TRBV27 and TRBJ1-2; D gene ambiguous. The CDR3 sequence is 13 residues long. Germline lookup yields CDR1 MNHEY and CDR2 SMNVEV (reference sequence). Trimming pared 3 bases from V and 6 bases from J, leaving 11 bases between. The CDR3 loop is CASSFALAHGYTF. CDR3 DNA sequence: TGTGCCAGCAGTTTTGCACTCGCCCATGGCTACACCTTC.

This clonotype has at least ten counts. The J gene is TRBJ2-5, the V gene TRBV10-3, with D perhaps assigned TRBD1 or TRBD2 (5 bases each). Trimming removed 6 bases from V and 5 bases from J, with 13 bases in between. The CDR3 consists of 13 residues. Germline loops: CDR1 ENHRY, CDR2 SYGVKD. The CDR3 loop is CAIRTEQRETQYF. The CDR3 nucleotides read TGTGCCATCAGGACAGAGCAGCGGGAGACCCAGTACTTC.

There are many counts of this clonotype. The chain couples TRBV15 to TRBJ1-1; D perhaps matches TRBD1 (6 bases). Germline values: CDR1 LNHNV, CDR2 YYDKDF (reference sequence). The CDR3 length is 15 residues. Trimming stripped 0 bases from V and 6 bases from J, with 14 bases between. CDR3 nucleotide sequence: TGTGCCACCAGCAGAGATAGAACGGGGGGCGCTGAAGCTTTCTTT. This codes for CATSRDRTGGAEAFF.

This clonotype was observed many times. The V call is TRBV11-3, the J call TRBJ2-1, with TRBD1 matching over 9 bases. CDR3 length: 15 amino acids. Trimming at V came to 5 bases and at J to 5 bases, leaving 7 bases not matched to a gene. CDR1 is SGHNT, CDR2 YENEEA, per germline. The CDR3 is CASSHRQGGHNEQFF. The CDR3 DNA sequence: TGTGCCAGCAGCCACCGACAGGGGGGCCACAATGAGCAGTTCTTC.

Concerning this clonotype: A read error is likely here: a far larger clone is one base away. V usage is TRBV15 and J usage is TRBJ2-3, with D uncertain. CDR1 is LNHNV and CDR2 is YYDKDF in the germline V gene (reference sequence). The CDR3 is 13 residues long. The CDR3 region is CATSRGADTEASF. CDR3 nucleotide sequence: TGTGCCACCAGCAGAGGGGCAGACACTGAAGCTTCCTTT.

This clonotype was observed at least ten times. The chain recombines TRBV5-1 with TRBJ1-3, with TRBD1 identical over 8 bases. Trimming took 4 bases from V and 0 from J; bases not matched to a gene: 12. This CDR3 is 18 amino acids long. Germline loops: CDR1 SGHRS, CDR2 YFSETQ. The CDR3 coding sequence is TGCGCCAGCAGCCCGACAACGGGACAGGTGCGCTCTGGAAACACCATATATTTT. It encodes CASSPTTGQVRSGNTIYF.

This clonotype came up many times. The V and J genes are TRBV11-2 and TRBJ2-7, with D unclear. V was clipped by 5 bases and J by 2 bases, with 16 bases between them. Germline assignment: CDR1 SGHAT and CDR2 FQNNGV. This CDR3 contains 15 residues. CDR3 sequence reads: CASSDPSGRPYEQYF. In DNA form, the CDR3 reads TGTGCCAGCAGCGATCCTTCGGGCAGGCCCTACGAGCAGTACTTC.

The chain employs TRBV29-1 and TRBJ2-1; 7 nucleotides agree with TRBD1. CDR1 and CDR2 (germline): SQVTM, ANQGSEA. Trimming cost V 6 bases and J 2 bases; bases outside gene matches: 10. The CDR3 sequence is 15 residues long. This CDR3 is CSVRNRGVTYNEQFF. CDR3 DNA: TGCAGCGTGAGGAACAGGGGTGTCACCTACAATGAGCAGTTCTTC.

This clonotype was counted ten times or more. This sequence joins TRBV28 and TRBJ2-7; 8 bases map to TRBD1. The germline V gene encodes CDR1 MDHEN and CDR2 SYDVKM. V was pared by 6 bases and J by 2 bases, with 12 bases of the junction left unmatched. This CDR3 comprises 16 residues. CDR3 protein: CASSPTGTGRTYEQYF. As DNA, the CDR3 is TGTGCCAGCAGCCCTACAGGGACAGGTAGGACCTACGAGCAGTACTTC.

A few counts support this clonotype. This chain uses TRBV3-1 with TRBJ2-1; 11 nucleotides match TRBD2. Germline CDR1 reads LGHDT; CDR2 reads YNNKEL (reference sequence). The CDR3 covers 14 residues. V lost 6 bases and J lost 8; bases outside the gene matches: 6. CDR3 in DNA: TGTGCCAGCAGTGCTAGCGGGAGGCGCGATGAGCAGTTCTTC. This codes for CASSASGRRDEQFF.

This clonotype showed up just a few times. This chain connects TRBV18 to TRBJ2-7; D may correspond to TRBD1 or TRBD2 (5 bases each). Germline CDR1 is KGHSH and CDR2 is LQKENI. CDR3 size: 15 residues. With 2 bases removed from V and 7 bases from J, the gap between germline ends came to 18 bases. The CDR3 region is CASSPTGTDSREQYF. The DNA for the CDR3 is TGTGCCAGCTCACCAACCGGGACCGACAGTCGGGAGCAGTACTTC. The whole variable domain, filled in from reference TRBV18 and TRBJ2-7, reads NAGVMQNPRHLVRRRGQEARLRCSPMKGHSHVYWYRQLPEEGLKFMVYLQKENIIDESGMPKERFSAEFPKEGPSILRIQQVVRGDSAAYFCASSPTGTDSREQYFGPGTRLTVT.